This T cell receptor (beta chain) was recorded in a study of cytomegalovirus exposure and HLA in healthy donors. PCR amplification relied on 60 Vbeta primers (plus 13 Jbeta primers). Sequencing used immunoSEQ multiplex PCR; TCRdb keeps in-frame clones, though not all of them. The data contain approximately 74,000 clones, about 60% of them singletons. J gave up 6 bases and V 5 bases, and 10 bases lay outside the gene matches. This CDR3 contains 16 residues. The germline V gene encodes CDR1 LNHDA and CDR2 SQIVND (reference sequence). The sequence was obtained from a man in his thirties or forties in good health and CMV-seropositive. The sequencing sample was made of PBMCs. The gene calls are TRBV19 and TRBJ2-7; 13 bases align to TRBD2. The CDR3 region is CASSPPGLAGVLEQYF. In nucleotides, the CDR3 is TGTGCCAGTAGTCCCCCCGGACTAGCGGGAGTTCTCGAGCAGTACTTC.